These T cell receptor beta chains were read from a single sample in a study of T cells after yellow fever vaccination. One entry per CDR3 protein, called by TCRdb with MiXCR from the 5' RACE reads. The sample lists about 580,000 distinct CDR3 sequences; about a sixth were seen once. Specimen: PBMCs, collected 5 days after the first yellow fever vaccination. The receptors were gathered from a man younger than 35 who received the YFV17D yellow fever vaccine. The CDR3 runs from the conserved cysteine through the conserved F or W. Fields, in order: J gene, D gene, clone size, V gene, CDR3 DNA, CDR3 protein. The D gene is left open where the match is weak. For some rows the clone size is stated as once, few or many, or as a class when expanded; others skip it.

TRBJ2-7 - few TRBV7-9 TGTGCCAGCAACAGTGGACCCCCTGAGCAGTACTTC CASNSGPPEQYF
TRBJ2-4 TRBD1 few TRBV24-1 TGTGCCACCAGTGTGGGAATCGGGACAGGAGACATTCAGTACTTC CATSVGIGTGDIQYF
TRBJ2-1 - few TRBV3-1 TGTGCCAGCAGCCAGCCAAGGCAGGGACATACGAAGCAGTTCTTC CASSQPRQGHTKQFF
TRBJ2-1 - - TRBV7-3 TGTGCCAGCAGCTTAGGGACTCCGCTATTCGATGAGCAGTTCTTC CASSLGTPLFDEQFF
TRBJ2-2 TRBD1 - TRBV11-2 TGTGCCAGCAGTTCTCTGACAGGGGAGAACACCGGGGAGCTGTTTTTT CASSSLTGENTGELFF
TRBJ2-1 TRBD1 few TRBV4-1 TGCGCCAGCAGCTTACAGGGGACCCTCTTGGATGAGCAGTTCTTC CASSLQGTLLDEQFF
TRBJ1-4 - few TRBV23-1 TGCGCCAGCAGTCAATCCAGAAATGAAAAACTGTTTTTT CASSQSRNEKLFF
TRBJ2-1 TRBD2 - TRBV7-2 TGTGCCAGTATGGGACTAGCGGGGGGGAATTCTTACAATGAGCAGTTCTTC CASMGLAGGNSYNEQFF
TRBJ1-6 - - TRBV18 TGTGCCAGCTCACCCATCATAGACAAGAATTCACCCCTCCACTTT CASSPIIDKNSPLHF
TRBJ2-1 TRBD1 few TRBV9 TGTGCCAGCAGCGTCAGGCCCCACCGGGACAGGGGCAATGAGCAGTTCTTC CASSVRPHRDRGNEQFF
TRBJ1-2 - few TRBV7-2 TGTGCCAGCTCAGAACGGGGGACCATCTATGGCTACACCTTC CASSERGTIYGYTF
TRBJ1-2 - - TRBV5-1 TGCGCCAGCAGCTTGGACATTGATGGCTACACCTTC CASSLDIDGYTF
TRBJ2-1 TRBD1 - TRBV12-3/TRBV12-4 TGTGCCAGCAGTGGACAGGGAACGTACAATGAGCAGTTCTTC CASSGQGTYNEQFF
TRBJ2-7 - few TRBV20-1 TGCAGTGCTAGAATGGGGGACTACGAGCAGTACTTC CSARMGDYEQYF
TRBJ2-1 TRBD2 many TRBV7-9 TGTGCCAGCAGCATAGGAGCTAGCGGGGGAAATGAGCAGTTCTTC CASSIGASGGNEQFF
TRBJ2-1 TRBD2 - TRBV25-1 TGTGCCAGCAGTGAACTCACTGCGGGGGGGATCAAAGAGCAGTTCTTC CASSELTAGGIKEQFF
TRBJ1-1 - once TRBV29-1 TGCAGCGGCAAACAGGGAACGAACACTGAAGCTTTCTTT CSGKQGTNTEAFF
TRBJ2-2 - few TRBV7-8 TGTGCCAGCAGCTTAGCGTTGAGGAACACCGGGGAGCTGTTTTTT CASSLALRNTGELFF
TRBJ2-2 TRBD1 - TRBV20-1 TGCTGTGCTAGAGATGCCCGACAGGGTCCCACCGGGGAGCTGTTTTTT CCARDARQGPTGELFF
TRBJ2-1 TRBD1 few TRBV5-1 TGCGCCAGCAGTCAACAGGGGAACTACAATGAGCAGTTCTTC CASSQQGNYNEQFF
TRBJ2-1 - few TRBV20-1 TGCAGTGCTAGATTCGGGGGATCGGGTGAGCAGTTCTTC CSARFGGSGEQFF
TRBJ2-1 TRBD1 - TRBV3-1 TGTGCCAGCACCTGGACAGGGTCCTCCTACAATGAGCAGTTCTTC CASTWTGSSYNEQFF
TRBJ2-7 - few TRBV5-1 TGCGCCAGCAGCCCCCTTGCGTCCCGGAACTACGAGCAGTACTTC CASSPLASRNYEQYF
TRBJ1-2 TRBD1 - TRBV7-8 TGTGCCAGCAGCTCGCTGACAGGGACGAATGGCTACACCTTC CASSSLTGTNGYTF